This T cell receptor (beta chain) was captured in a study of T cell responses to AZD1222 COVID-19 vaccine. The CDR3 is 14 residues long. Germline loops: CDR1 KGHSH, CDR2 LQKENI. The V and J ends lost 2 bases and 6 bases, in that order; junction bases with no gene match: 3. The assay was immunoSEQ multiplex PCR, and TCRdb's table has in-frame clones only and misses some. The table lists 110,000 to 150,000 clones, 88% of them singletons. This receptor was identified in an adult in good health. The source was peripheral blood, collected on day 0 of AZD1222 vaccination. The rearrangement links TRBV18 to TRBJ2-1; 8 bases align to TRBD1. The CDR3 nucleotides read TGTGCCAGCTCACCAAAAACAGGGGGCAATGAGCAGTTCTTC. It yields the protein CASSPKTGGNEQFF.